Sequencing of this T cell receptor (beta chain) was carried out in a study of beta chain features in type 1 diabetes. The overall study: Investigators examined more than 90 million sorted cells across all samples. Findings of the study overall: Healthy donors had naive, central memory and Treg TCRB repertoires that appeared less similar than those seen among patients.

The authors sorted CD4+ naive, central memory, regulatory and stem cell-like memory cells via CD45RO/CCR7/CD25/CD127/CD95/CD27. The germline V gene encodes CDR1 SGHTA and CDR2 FQGNSA. The CDR3 has 17 amino acids. After removal of 1 base from V and 2 bases from J, the junction contained 8 bases not matched to a gene. The isolated RNA, all of it, was reverse transcribed, so expressed TCRB transcripts were what got sequenced. Only in-frame clones appear in the TCRdb table, and some are missing; sequencing was by immunoSEQ multiplex PCR. This sample has about 250,000 clones, with over 12% found just once. In the case of this clone: Its antigen remains unknown.

Sequenced material: naive CD4+ T cells from blood. This clonotype was sampled from a woman aged 40 to 55 in good health. The chain is built from TRBV7-2 and TRBJ2-5; TRBD2 matches at 9 bases. The CDR3: CASSLVRRLADQETQYF. The CDR3 DNA follows: TGTGCCAGCAGCTTAGTCCGGAGACTAGCGGATCAAGAGACCCAGTACTTC.